This T cell receptor beta chain was obtained from a study of blood T cell repertoires in COVID-19. Study in general: There were acute and convalescent COVID-19 samples, and they came from the United States, Italy and Spain.

In terms of age and location, participants ranged from roughly 18 to 89 years and lived in 24 US areas. Germline V CDR1 and CDR2: MGHRA, YSYEKL. The CDR3 length is 16 residues. The V segment lost 2 bases and the J segment 5 bases; nucleotides outside the gene matches: 9. Assay used: immunoSEQ multiplex PCR; TCRdb lists only in-frame clones, some missing. The repertoire consists of approximately 200,000 clones, with approximately 75% occurring once and the leading ten covering about 9%. This clonotype was obtained from a man aged 35 to 55 who had recovered from COVID-19. The V call is TRBV4-1, the J call TRBJ1-5, with 7 bases aligning to TRBD1. The sequenced material came from PBMCs or T cells enriched from blood (not recorded which). CDR3 residues: CASSQSGRTGYQPQHF. The CDR3 nucleotides are TGCGCCAGCAGCCAATCCGGCCGGACAGGTTATCAGCCCCAGCATTTT.